This TCR beta chain is drawn from a study of technical replicates of blood from a handful of donors. Data came from immunoSEQ multiplex PCR; TCRdb stores just in-frame clones and leaves some out. The profile shows under 100,000 clones, around 86% of them singletons. Unmatched junction bases numbered 9, after V lost 6 bases and J lost 5 bases. Germline V CDR1 and CDR2: MNHEY, SVGAGI. This CDR3 contains 15 residues. The chain joins TRBV6-5 to TRBJ2-7; TRBD2 agrees at 11 bases. The specimen sequenced was PBMCs. This clonotype was obtained from a human donor in good health. Some clones in this sample may be carry-over from other donors' samples. The CDR3 reads CASSPGTSGRDEQYF. The CDR3 DNA reads as TGTGCCAGCAGCCCCGGGACTAGCGGACGGGACGAGCAGTACTTC.